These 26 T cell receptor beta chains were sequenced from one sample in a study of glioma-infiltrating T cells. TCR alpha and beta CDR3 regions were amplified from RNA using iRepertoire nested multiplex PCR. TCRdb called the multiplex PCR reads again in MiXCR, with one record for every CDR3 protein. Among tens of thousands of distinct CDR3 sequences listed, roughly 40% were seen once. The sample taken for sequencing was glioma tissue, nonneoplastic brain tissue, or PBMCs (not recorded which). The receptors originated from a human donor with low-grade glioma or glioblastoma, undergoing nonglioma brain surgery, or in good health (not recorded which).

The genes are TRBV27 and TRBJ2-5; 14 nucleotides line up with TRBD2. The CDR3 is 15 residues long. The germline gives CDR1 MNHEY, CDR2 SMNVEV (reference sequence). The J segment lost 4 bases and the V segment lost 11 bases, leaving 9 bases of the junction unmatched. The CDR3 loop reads CAEETSGGAAETQYF. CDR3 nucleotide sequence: TGTGCCGAGGAGACTAGCGGGGGGGCCGCAGAGACCCAGTACTTC.

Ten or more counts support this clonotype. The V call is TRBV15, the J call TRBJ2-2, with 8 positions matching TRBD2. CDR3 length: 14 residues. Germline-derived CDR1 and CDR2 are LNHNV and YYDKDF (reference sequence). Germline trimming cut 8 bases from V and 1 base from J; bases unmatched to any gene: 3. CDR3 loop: CATAAGGNTGELFF. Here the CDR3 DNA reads TGTGCCACCGCGGCGGGAGGGAACACCGGGGAGCTGTTTTTT.

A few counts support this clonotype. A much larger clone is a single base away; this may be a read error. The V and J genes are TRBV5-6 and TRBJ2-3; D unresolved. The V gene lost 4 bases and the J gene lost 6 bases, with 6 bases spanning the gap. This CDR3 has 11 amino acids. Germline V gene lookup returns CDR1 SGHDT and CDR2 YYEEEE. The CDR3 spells CASSLGDTQYF. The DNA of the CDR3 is TGTGCCAGCAGCCTGGGGGATACGCAGTATTTT.

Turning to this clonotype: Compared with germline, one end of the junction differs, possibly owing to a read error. CDR3 bases: TGTGCCAGCAGCCAGATAGCGATTAATGAGCAGCTCTTC. Translated: CASSQIAINEQLF. The chain carries TRBV14 and TRBJ2-1; D perhaps matches TRBD2 (5 bases). Per the germline V gene, CDR1 is SGHDN and CDR2 is FVKESK. The CDR3 loop spans 13 amino acids.

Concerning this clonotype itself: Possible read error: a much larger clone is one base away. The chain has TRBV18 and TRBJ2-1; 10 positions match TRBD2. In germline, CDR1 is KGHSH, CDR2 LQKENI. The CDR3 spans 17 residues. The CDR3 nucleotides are TGTGCCAGCTCGCCACGTACCGGGACTAGCGAAACCAATGAGCAGTTCTTC. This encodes CASSPRTGTSETNEQFF.

CDR3 sequence: CASRAGQGEDQPQHF. The CDR3 coding sequence is TGTGCCAGCAGGGCAGGACAGGGGGAGGATCAGCCCCAGCATTTT. The chain is built from TRBV6-1 and TRBJ1-5, with TRBD1 identical over 10 bases. The CDR3 loop spans 15 amino acids. J was trimmed by 5 bases and V by 6 bases; bases with no gene match: 7. Germline assignment: CDR1 MNHNS and CDR2 SASEGT.

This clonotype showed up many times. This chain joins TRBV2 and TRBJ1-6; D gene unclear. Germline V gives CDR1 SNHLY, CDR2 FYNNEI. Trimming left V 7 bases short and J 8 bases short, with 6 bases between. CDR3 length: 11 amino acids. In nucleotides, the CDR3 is TGTGCCAGCAAGAGGGATTCACCCCTCCACTTT. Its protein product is CASKRDSPLHF. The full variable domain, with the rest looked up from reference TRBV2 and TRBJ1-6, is EPEVTQTPSHQVTQMGQEVILRCVPISNHLYFYWYRQILGQKVEFLVSFYNNEISEKSEIFDDQFSVERPDGSNFTLKIRSTKLEDSAMYFCASKRDSPLHFGNGTRLTVT.

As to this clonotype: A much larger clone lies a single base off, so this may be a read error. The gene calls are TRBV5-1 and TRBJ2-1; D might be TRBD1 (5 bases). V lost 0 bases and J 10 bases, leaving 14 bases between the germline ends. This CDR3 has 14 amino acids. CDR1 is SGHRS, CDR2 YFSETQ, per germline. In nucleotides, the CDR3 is TGCGCCAGCAGCTTGGAAGGGGCCGCCTACGAGCAGTTCTTC. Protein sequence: CASSLEGAAYEQFF.

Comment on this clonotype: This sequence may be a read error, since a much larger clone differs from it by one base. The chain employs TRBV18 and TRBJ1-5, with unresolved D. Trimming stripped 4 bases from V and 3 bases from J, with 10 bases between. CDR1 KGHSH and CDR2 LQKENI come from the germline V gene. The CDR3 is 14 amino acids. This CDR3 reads CASSLDGPNQPQHF. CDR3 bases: TGTGCCAGCTCACTAGACGGCCCCAATCAGCCCCAGCATTTT.

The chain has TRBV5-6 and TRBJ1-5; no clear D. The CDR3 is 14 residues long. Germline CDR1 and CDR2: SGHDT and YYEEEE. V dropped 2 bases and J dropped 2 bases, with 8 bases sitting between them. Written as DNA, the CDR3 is TGTGCCAGCAGCTTATTATATGGCAATCAGCCCCAGCATTTT. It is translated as CASSLLYGNQPQHF.

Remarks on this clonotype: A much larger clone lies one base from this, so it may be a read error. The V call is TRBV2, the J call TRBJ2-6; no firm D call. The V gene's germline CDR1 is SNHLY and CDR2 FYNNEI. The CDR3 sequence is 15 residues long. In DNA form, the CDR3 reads TGTGCCGGCAGTGTGGTAGGGACTGGGGCCAACGTCCTGACTTTC. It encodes CAGSVVGTGANVLTF.

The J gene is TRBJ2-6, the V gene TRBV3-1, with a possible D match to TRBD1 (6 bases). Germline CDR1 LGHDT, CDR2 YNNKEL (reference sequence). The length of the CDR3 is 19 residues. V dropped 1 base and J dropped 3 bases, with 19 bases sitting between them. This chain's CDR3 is CASSQGGTRIQFGANVLTF. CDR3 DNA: TGTGCCAGCAGCCAAGGGGGGACAAGGATTCAATTTGGGGCCAACGTCCTGACTTTC.

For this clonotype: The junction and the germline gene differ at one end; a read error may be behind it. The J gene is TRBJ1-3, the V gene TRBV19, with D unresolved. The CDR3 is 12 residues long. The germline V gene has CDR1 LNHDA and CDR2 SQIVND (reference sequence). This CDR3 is CASSISGNTVYF. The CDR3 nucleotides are TGCGCCAGTAGTATATCTGGAAACACCGTATATTTT.

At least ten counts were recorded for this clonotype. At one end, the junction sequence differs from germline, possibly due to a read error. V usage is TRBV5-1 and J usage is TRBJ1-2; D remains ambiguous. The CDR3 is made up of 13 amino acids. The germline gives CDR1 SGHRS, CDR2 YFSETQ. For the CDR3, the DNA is TGCGCCAGCAGATTGGACGAGAACTATGGCTACACCTTC. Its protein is CASRLDENYGYTF.

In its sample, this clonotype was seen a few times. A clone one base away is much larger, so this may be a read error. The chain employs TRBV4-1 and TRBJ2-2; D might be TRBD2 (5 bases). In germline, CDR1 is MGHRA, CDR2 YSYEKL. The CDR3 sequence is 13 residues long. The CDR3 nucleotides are TGCGCCGGCAGCCGGGGGAACACCGGGGAGCTGTTTTTT. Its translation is CAGSRGNTGELFF.

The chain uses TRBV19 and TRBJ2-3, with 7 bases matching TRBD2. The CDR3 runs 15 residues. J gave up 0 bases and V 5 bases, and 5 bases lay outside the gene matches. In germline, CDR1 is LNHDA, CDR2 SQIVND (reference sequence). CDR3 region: CASSGDYPSTDTQYF. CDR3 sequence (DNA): TGTGCCAGTAGTGGGGACTATCCTAGCACAGATACGCAGTATTTT.

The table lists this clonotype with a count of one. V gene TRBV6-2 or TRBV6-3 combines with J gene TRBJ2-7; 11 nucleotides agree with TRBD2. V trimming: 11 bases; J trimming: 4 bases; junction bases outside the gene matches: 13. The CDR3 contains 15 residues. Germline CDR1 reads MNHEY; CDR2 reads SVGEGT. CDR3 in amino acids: CAWRRTGLAVYEQYF. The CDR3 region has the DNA TGTGCCTGGAGGAGGACGGGACTAGCGGTTTACGAGCAGTACTTC.

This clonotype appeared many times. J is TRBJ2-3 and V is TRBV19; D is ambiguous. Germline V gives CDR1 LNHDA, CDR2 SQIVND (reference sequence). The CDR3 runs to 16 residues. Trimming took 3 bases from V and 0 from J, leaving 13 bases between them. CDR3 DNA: TGTGCCAGTAGTATTTATGGAACCGCTAGCACAGATACGCAGTATTTT. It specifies CASSIYGTASTDTQYF.

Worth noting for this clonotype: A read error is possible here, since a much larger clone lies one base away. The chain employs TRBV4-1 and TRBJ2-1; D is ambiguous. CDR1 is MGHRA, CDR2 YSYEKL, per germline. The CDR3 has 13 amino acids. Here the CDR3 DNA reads TGCAGCGTTGAACGACGGAACCCCAATGAGCAGTTCTTC. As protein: CSVERRNPNEQFF.

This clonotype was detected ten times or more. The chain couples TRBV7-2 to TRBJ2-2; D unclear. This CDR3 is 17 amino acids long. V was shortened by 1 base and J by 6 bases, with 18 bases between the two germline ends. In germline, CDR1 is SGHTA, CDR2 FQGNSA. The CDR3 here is CASSLGSGDLFSGELFF. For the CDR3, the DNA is TGTGCCAGCAGCTTAGGTTCTGGAGATCTGTTCTCCGGGGAGCTGTTTTTT.

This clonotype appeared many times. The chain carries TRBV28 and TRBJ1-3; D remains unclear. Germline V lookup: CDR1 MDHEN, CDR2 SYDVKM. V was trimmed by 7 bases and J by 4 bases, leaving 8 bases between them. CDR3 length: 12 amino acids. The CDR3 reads CASNSRGNTIYF. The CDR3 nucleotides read TGTGCCAGCAACTCGCGGGGAAACACCATATATTTT.

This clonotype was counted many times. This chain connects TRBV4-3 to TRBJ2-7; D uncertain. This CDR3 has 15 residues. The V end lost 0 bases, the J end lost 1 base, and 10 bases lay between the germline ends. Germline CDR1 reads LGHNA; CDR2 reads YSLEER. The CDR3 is CASSQEVVNSYEQYF. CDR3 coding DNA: TGCGCCAGCAGCCAAGAGGTAGTAAATTCCTACGAGCAGTACTTC.

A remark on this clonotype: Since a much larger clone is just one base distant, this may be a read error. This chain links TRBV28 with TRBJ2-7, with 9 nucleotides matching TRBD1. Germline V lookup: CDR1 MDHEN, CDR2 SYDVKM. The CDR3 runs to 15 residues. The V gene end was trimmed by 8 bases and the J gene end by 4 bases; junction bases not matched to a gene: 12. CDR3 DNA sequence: TGTGCCAGCGGTCCCCCGGGGACAGGGTCTTACGAGCAGTACTTC. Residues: CASGPPGTGSYEQYF.

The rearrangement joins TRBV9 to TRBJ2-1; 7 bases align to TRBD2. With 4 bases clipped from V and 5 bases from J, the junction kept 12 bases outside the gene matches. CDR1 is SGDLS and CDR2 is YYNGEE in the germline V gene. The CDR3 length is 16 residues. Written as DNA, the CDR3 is TGTGCCAGCAGCCGCGCCCTGCGGGAGATCGACAATGAGCAGTTCTTC. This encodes CASSRALREIDNEQFF.

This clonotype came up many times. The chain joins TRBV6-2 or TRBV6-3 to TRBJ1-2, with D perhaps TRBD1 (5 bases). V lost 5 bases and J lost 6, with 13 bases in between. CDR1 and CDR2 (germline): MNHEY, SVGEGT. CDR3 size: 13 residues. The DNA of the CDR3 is TGTGCCAGCAGTAAAGGAGGGGTTGATGGCTACACCTTC. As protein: CASSKGGVDGYTF.

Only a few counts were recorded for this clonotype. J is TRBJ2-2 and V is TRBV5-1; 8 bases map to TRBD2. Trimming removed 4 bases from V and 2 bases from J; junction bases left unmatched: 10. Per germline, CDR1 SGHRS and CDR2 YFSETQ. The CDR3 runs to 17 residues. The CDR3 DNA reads TGCGCCAGCAGCCCAGGATCGGGGGGGGAAAACACCGGGGAGCTGTTTTTT. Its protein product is CASSPGSGGENTGELFF.